This T cell receptor (beta chain) was recovered during a study of shared clonotypes between healthy human individuals. Germline CDR1 reads SEHNR; CDR2 reads FQNEAQ (reference sequence). The CDR3 contains 15 residues. V was cut by 1 base and J by 4 bases, with 14 bases left in between. Only in-frame clones appear in the TCRdb table, and some are missing; sequencing was by immunoSEQ multiplex PCR. The repertoire holds about 530,000 clones, with 96% as singletons. Sequenced: naive CD4+ T cells sorted from blood. The subset here: CD45RA+ positively selected. The receptor comes from a woman younger than 45 in good health. The gene calls are TRBV7-9 and TRBJ2-7; no definite D call. The CDR3 protein is CASSLEAAKGYEQYF. The CDR3 DNA follows: TGTGCCAGCAGCTTAGAGGCCGCTAAAGGATACGAGCAGTACTTC.